Below are 16 T cell receptor beta chains sequenced from a single sample in a study of blood T cell repertoires in COVID-19. Produced via immunoSEQ multiplex PCR; TCRdb's table is partial and in-frame only. This table holds approximately 46,000 clones, more than 75% found once. The sample consisted of peripheral blood. The receptors stem from a human donor in a cohort sampled during active COVID-19.

The chain links TRBV12-5 to TRBJ1-1, with 8 bases fitting TRBD1. The CDR3 has 15 residues. Germline values: CDR1 LGHNT, CDR2 FRNRAP. Trimming took 5 bases from V and 0 from J; bases not matched to a gene: 5. The CDR3 sequence: CASGPGQGMNTEAFF. Written as DNA, the CDR3 is TGTGCTAGTGGTCCCGGACAGGGAATGAACACTGAAGCTTTCTTT.

The chain combines TRBV28 with TRBJ2-7; D remains unclear. Trimming removed 3 bases at V and 7 bases at J, with 7 bases between. The CDR3 runs to 11 residues. Germline V gives CDR1 MDHEN, CDR2 SYDVKM. The CDR3 protein is CASSFSGEQYF. In DNA, the CDR3 is TGTGCCAGCAGTTTTTCAGGAGAGCAGTACTTC.

The table lists this clone with a few counts. This rearrangement joins TRBV28 to TRBJ1-1; 9 bases line up with TRBD1. The V and J ends lost 3 bases and 3 bases, in that order; junction bases with no gene match: 11. CDR3 length equals 17 residues. From germline, CDR1 is MDHEN and CDR2 SYDVKM. CDR3 amino acids: CASSLIPGTGLDTEAFF. CDR3 sequence (DNA): TGTGCCAGCAGTTTGATTCCCGGGACAGGGTTGGACACTGAAGCTTTCTTT.

V gene TRBV6-5 combines with J gene TRBJ2-7; 8 bases map to TRBD1. The germline V gene encodes CDR1 MNHEY and CDR2 SVGAGI. J gave up 2 bases and V 8 bases, and 8 bases lay outside the gene matches. The CDR3 runs to 14 residues. CDR3 nucleotide sequence: TGTGCCAGCGTCGACAGGGGCGCTGCCTACGAGCAGTACTTC. Amino acids: CASVDRGAAYEQYF.

The chain couples TRBV11-3 to TRBJ1-1; TRBD1 might be the D (6 bases). The CDR3 is made up of 15 amino acids. Deletions cut 0 bases from V and 0 bases from J, with 8 bases between. Germline V CDR1 and CDR2: SGHNT, YENEEA. The CDR3 sequence is CASSLDGQMNTEAFF. The CDR3, as DNA: TGTGCCAGCAGCTTAGATGGACAGATGAACACTGAAGCTTTCTTT.

This clone is a singleton in its sample. V usage is TRBV5-8 and J usage is TRBJ1-1, with D possibly TRBD1 on 6 matching bases. Trimming shortened V by 4 bases and J by 1 base, and 14 bases separated the two germline ends. Germline assignment: CDR1 SGHTS and CDR2 YDEGEE. The CDR3 covers 15 residues. CDR3 sequence reads: CASSQWGGANTEAFF. The CDR3 DNA reads TGTGCCAGCAGCCAGTGGGGGGGGGCGAACACTGAAGCTTTCTTT. The full variable domain, with the rest looked up from reference TRBV5-8 and TRBJ1-1, is EAGVTQSPTHLIKTRGQQATLRCSPISGHTSVYWYQQALGLGLQFLLWYDEGEERNRGNFPPRFSGRQFPNYSSELNVNALELEDSALYLCASSQWGGANTEAFFGQGTRLTVV.

This clone was counted only a few times. The J gene is TRBJ1-4, the V gene TRBV6-5; D ambiguous. The V end was cut by 10 bases, the J end by 7 bases, with 16 bases between. Germline V lookup: CDR1 MNHEY, CDR2 SVGAGI. There are 13 residues in the CDR3. The chain's CDR3 is CATSRTPLEKLFF. CDR3 coding DNA: TGTGCCACCTCGAGAACTCCTCTTGAAAAACTGTTTTTT.

The chain links TRBV7-2 to TRBJ1-2; TRBD1 matches at 8 bases. This CDR3 is 14 amino acids long. J lost 2 bases, V lost 5 bases, and 4 bases had no gene match. Germline V gives CDR1 SGHTA, CDR2 FQGNSA. The CDR3 DNA reads as TGTGCCAGCAGCCTAGGACAGGGCAACTATGGCTACACCTTC. It encodes CASSLGQGNYGYTF.

The chain couples TRBV10-3 to TRBJ2-7, with 9 bases matching TRBD1. Looked up from germline, CDR1 is ENHRY and CDR2 is SYGVKD. This CDR3 region has 14 residues. V lost 8 bases to trimming and J lost 2 bases; unmatched junction nucleotides: 7. The CDR3 DNA reads as TGTGCCATCTCCCCCGGGACAGGGCCCTACGAGCAGTACTTC. As protein: CAISPGTGPYEQYF.

The chain couples TRBV5-1 to TRBJ1-1; no definite D call. Germline V CDR1 and CDR2: SGHRS, YFSETQ. This CDR3 has 15 amino acids. V was trimmed by 0 bases and J by 0 bases, leaving 9 bases between them. CDR3 bases: TGCGCCAGCAGCTTGGGGCAGGCCTTGAACACTGAAGCTTTCTTT. It yields the protein CASSLGQALNTEAFF.

This clone was seen a few times. This CDR3 reads CASSLLRQSLYEQYF. DNA of the CDR3: TGTGCCAGCAGCTTGTTGAGGCAGAGTCTCTACGAGCAGTACTTC. J is TRBJ2-7 and V is TRBV5-5; D is undetermined. Germline CDR1 and CDR2: SGHKS and YYEKEE (reference sequence). V was shortened by 1 base and J by 3 bases, with 14 bases between the two germline ends. The CDR3 contains 15 residues.

There are a few counts of this clone. CDR3 in amino acids: CASSLAKGQGSHEQYF. CDR3 in DNA: TGTGCCAGCAGCTTAGCAAAAGGGCAGGGGTCCCACGAGCAGTACTTC. V usage is TRBV7-8 and J usage is TRBJ2-7; maybe TRBD1 (6 bases). Germline V gene sequence: CDR1 SGHVS, CDR2 FQNEAQ. This CDR3 spans 16 amino acids. The V end was cut by 0 bases, the J end by 5 bases, with 17 bases between.

The rearrangement joins TRBV15 to TRBJ1-4; 8 nucleotides line up with TRBD1. CDR1 and CDR2 from the germline V gene are LNHNV and YYDKDF (reference sequence). The length of the CDR3 is 15 residues. After removal of 0 bases from V and 10 bases from J, the junction contained 7 bases not matched to a gene. The CDR3 bases are TGTGCCACCAGCAGAGATGAGCAGGGGGCGGGAAAACTGTTTTTT. Translating it yields CATSRDEQGAGKLFF.

This chain uses TRBV18 with TRBJ2-1; 14 bases line up with TRBD2. V trimming: 6 bases; J trimming: 9 bases; junction bases outside the gene matches: 16. Per the germline V gene, CDR1 is KGHSH and CDR2 is LQKENI. This CDR3 contains 18 residues. CDR3 DNA sequence: TGTGCCAGCTCCCAGACTAGCGGGGGGGCCCCTCTACGGGGTGAGCAGTTCTTC. Protein product: CASSQTSGGAPLRGEQFF.

V usage is TRBV6-6 and J usage is TRBJ2-3; no clear D. CDR1 and CDR2 (germline): MNHNY, SVGAGI (reference sequence). The CDR3 covers 14 residues. With 0 bases removed from V and 6 bases from J, the gap between germline ends came to 10 bases. DNA for the CDR3: TGTGCCAGCAGTTACTCGCCAGGTCCCGATACGCAGTATTTT. Protein sequence: CASSYSPGPDTQYF.

The genes are TRBV7-2 and TRBJ2-1; 8 bases fit TRBD1. J was trimmed by 6 bases and V by 3 bases; bases with no gene match: 16. The CDR3 totals 18 residues. CDR1 SGHTA and CDR2 FQGNSA come from the germline V gene. CDR3 loop: CASSFRGGQAIKLNEQFF. For the CDR3, the DNA is TGTGCCAGCAGCTTTAGAGGGGGACAGGCGATAAAACTCAATGAGCAGTTCTTC.